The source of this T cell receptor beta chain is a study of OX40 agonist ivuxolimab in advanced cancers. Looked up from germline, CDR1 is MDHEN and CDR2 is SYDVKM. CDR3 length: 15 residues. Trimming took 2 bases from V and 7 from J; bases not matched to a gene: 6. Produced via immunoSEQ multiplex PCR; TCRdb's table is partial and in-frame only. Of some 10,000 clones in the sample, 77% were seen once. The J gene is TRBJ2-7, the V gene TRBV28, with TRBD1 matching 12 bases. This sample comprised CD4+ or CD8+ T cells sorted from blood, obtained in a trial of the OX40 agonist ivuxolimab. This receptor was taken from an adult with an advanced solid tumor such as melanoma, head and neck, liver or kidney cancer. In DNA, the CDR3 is TGTGCCAGCAGTTTACCGGGACAGGGGGCAGGGGAGCAGTACTTC. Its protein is CASSLPGQGAGEQYF.